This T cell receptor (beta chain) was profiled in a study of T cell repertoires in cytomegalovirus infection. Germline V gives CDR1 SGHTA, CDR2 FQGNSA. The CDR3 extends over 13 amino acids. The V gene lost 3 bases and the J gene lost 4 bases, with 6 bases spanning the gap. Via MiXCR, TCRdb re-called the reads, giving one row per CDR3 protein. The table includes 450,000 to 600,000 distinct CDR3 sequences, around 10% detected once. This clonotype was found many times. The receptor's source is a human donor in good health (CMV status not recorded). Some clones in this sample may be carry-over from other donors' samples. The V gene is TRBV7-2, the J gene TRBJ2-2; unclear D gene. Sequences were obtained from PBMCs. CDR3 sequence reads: CASSFPRTGELFF. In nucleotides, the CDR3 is TGTGCCAGCAGCTTTCCCCGCACCGGGGAGCTGTTTTTT.